One and the same sample provided the 14 T cell receptor beta chains below, sequenced in a study of T cells in Graves' hyperthyroidism and ophthalmopathy (dated by TCRdb to the late 2010s). Libraries were prepared through multiplex PCR. The sample was run on an Illumina HiSeq 2000. The TCR beta CDR3 regions were amplified from RNA transcripts. A first-round RT-PCR of the TCR CDR3 used the HTBI primer set with the Qiagen OneStep RT-PCR kit. TCRdb reanalyzed the raw reads on its own, using fastp at Q25 for trimming and MiXCR for clone calling, and kept in-frame beta chains. CDR3 protein sequences are deduplicated, and each keeps its most common genes and DNA. Present in this sample are under 400,000 distinct CDR3 sequences, around 23% of which were seen just once. The ten largest make up about 50% of the sample. Sequencing was performed on blood. All receptors derive from a woman between 50 and 59 years old with Graves' hyperthyroidism.

The chain couples TRBV2 to TRBJ2-3; 9 positions agree with TRBD2. The CDR3 totals 14 residues. J gave up 8 bases and V 1 base, and 4 bases lay outside the gene matches. CDR1 is SNHLY and CDR2 is FYNNEI in the germline V gene. This chain's CDR3 is CASSEDSGGVTQYF. The CDR3 nucleotides are TGTGCCAGCAGTGAAGATAGCGGGGGTGTTACGCAGTATTTT.

This clonotype was seen many times. This rearrangement joins TRBV6-1 to TRBJ2-7, with 10 bases matching TRBD1. CDR1 and CDR2 (germline): MNHNS, SASEGT. With 1 base clipped from V and 5 bases from J, the junction kept 11 bases outside the gene matches. The length of the CDR3 is 17 residues. CDR3 DNA sequence: TGTGCCAGCAGTGAAGTGTTGTTCGGGACAGGGGTTAACGAGCAGTACTTC. It yields the protein CASSEVLFGTGVNEQYF.

This clonotype was detected ten times or more. CDR3 region: CASSVGAREGNEQFF. The CDR3 nucleotides are TGTGCCAGCAGCGTAGGCGCCAGGGAGGGCAATGAGCAGTTCTTC. V is TRBV9 and J is TRBJ2-1; 7 positions agree with TRBD2. Unmatched junction bases numbered 6, after V lost 0 bases and J lost 6 bases. The CDR3 consists of 15 residues. Germline CDR1 reads SGDLS; CDR2 reads YYNGEE.

This clonotype was found many times. This chain connects TRBV5-1 to TRBJ2-5; 7 bases match TRBD2. Germline loops: CDR1 SGHRS, CDR2 YFSETQ. Losses at the gene ends were 2 bases for V and 1 base for J; bases not matched to a gene: 2. The CDR3 sequence is 14 residues long. The CDR3 protein is CASSLTSAQETQYF. The CDR3, as DNA: TGCGCCAGCAGCTTAACTAGCGCCCAAGAGACCCAGTACTTC.

This clonotype occurred many times. This chain joins TRBV29-1 and TRBJ2-7; possibly TRBD1 for D (6 bases). The germline gives CDR1 SQVTM, CDR2 ANQGSEA. CDR3 length: 12 residues. V gave up 3 bases and J gave up 2 bases, with 8 bases separating them. The CDR3 protein is CSVESGAYEQYF. CDR3 coding DNA: TGCAGCGTTGAGTCAGGGGCCTACGAGCAGTACTTC.

This sequence joins TRBV9 and TRBJ2-5, with D possibly TRBD2 on 6 matching bases. V was trimmed by 0 bases and J by 0 bases, leaving 6 bases between them. CDR1 is SGDLS and CDR2 is YYNGEE in the germline V gene. The CDR3 runs to 14 residues. The CDR3 protein is CASSVGTNQETQYF. CDR3 in DNA: TGTGCCAGCAGCGTAGGGACTAACCAAGAGACCCAGTACTTC.

On this clonotype itself: It may be a read error: a sequence one base away is much more abundant. The gene calls are TRBV7-9 and TRBJ2-5, with D perhaps TRBD1 (5 bases). The germline gives CDR1 SEHNR, CDR2 FQNEAQ (reference sequence). Between the trimmed V and J ends, which lost 2 bases and 7 bases, there was a span of 14 bases. CDR3 size: 14 residues. CDR3 residues: CASSLQSSRGTQYF. The CDR3, as DNA: TGTGCCAGCAGCTTACAATCCTCAAGGGGGACCCAGTACTTC. Variable domain in full (rest from reference TRBV7-9 and TRBJ2-5): DTGVSQNPRHKITKRGQNVTFRCDPISEHNRLYWYRQTLGQGPEFLTYFQNEAQLEKSRLLSDRFSAERPKGSFSTLEIQRTEQGDSAMYLCASSLQSSRGTQYFGPGTRLLVL.

This clonotype was seen at least ten times. V is TRBV28 and J is TRBJ2-3; D may correspond to TRBD1 or TRBD2 (5 bases each). The germline CDR1 and CDR2 sequences are MDHEN and SYDVKM. Trimming removed 8 bases from V and 3 bases from J, with 9 bases in between. The CDR3 spans 12 residues. The CDR3 sequence: CASVEGTDTQYF. CDR3 DNA: TGTGCCAGCGTCGAGGGGACAGATACGCAGTATTTT.

The J gene is TRBJ2-1, the V gene TRBV5-1, with 13 bases identical to TRBD2. Unmatched junction bases numbered 6, after V lost 3 bases and J lost 3 bases. Germline CDR1 reads SGHRS; CDR2 reads YFSETQ. This CDR3 spans 17 amino acids. The DNA of the CDR3 is TGCGCCAGCAGCTCAGGACTAGCGGGAGCCCACTACAATGAGCAGTTCTTC. Its protein is CASSSGLAGAHYNEQFF.

This clonotype was found many times. The chain combines TRBV7-8 with TRBJ2-7, with D uncertain. CDR1 SGHVS and CDR2 FQNEAQ come from the germline V gene. V was trimmed by 1 base and J by 3 bases, leaving 13 bases between them. The CDR3 contains 15 residues. The CDR3 reads CASSLVQPPIYEQYF. The CDR3 DNA reads as TGTGCCAGCAGCTTAGTTCAGCCTCCCATCTACGAGCAGTACTTC.

This clonotype showed up just a few times. The J gene is TRBJ2-1, the V gene TRBV15; D ambiguous. The CDR3 covers 15 residues. Between the trimmed V and J ends, which lost 0 bases and 2 bases, there was a span of 8 bases. CDR1 is LNHNV, CDR2 YYDKDF, per germline (reference sequence). The CDR3 DNA follows: TGTGCCACCAGCAGAGATGGGGTTGCCTACAATGAGCAGTTCTTC. Translated: CATSRDGVAYNEQFF. Supplemented by reference TRBV15 and TRBJ2-1, the full variable domain reads DAMVIQNPRYQVTQFGKPVTLSCSQTLNHNVMYWYQQKSSQAPKLLFHYYDKDFNNEADTPDNFQSRRPNTSFCFLDIRSPGLGDTAMYLCATSRDGVAYNEQFFGPGTRLTVL.

This clonotype came up a few times. The V and J genes are TRBV28 and TRBJ2-6; the D is unclear. Germline V gene lookup returns CDR1 MDHEN and CDR2 SYDVKM. With 9 bases removed from V and 0 bases from J, the gap between germline ends came to 12 bases. CDR3 length: 15 residues. The CDR3 DNA reads TGTGCCAGTTGGGGATTCTTCTCTGGGGCCAACGTCCTGACTTTC. Encoded protein: CASWGFFSGANVLTF.

The V gene is TRBV7-8, the J gene TRBJ2-5; D not resolved. The V gene's germline CDR1 is SGHVS and CDR2 FQNEAQ. V was shortened by 2 bases and J by 1 base, with 11 bases between the two germline ends. This CDR3 comprises 15 residues. CDR3: CASSLRLAFQETQYF. For the CDR3, the DNA is TGTGCCAGCAGCTTACGACTTGCTTTCCAAGAGACCCAGTACTTC.

This clonotype was picked up many times. The chain combines TRBV6-2 or TRBV6-3 with TRBJ2-4, with D unclear. CDR3 length: 10 residues. V dropped 5 bases and J dropped 9 bases, with 5 bases sitting between them. Germline values: CDR1 MNHEY, CDR2 SVGEGT. CDR3: CASSDRIQYF. The CDR3, as DNA: TGTGCCAGCAGTGACCGCATTCAGTACTTC.